This T cell receptor (beta chain) was captured by sequencing in a study of cytotoxic CD8 clonotypes in ibrutinib-treated CLL. Measured with immunoSEQ multiplex PCR; TCRdb has only the in-frame clones, and not every one. The table lists hundreds of thousands of clones, around 70% of them singletons. As concerns this clone: As yet, its antigen is unknown.

Whole-study findings and limits: Treatment left the uncommon public clonotypes either contracted or stable in frequency. Starting clonality was above that of age-matched healthy donors and tracked circulating CD8+ T-cell counts.

The germline V and J ends were trimmed by 3 bases and 3 bases, with 6 bases remaining between them. Germline V gene sequence: CDR1 MGHRA, CDR2 YSYEKL. This CDR3 is 13 amino acids long. The sequence was obtained from a human donor with chronic lymphocytic leukemia. The genes are TRBV4-1 and TRBJ2-1; D gene unclear. Sequencing used PBMCs, obtained after 24 months of ibrutinib treatment. The CDR3 bases are TGCGCCAGCAGCCATTCCCTCTACAATGAGCAGTTCTTC. This gives the protein CASSHSLYNEQFF.